The 22 T cell receptor beta chains below all came from one sample that was sequenced in a study of graft-versus-host responses after intestinal transplantation. TCRdb's table, derived via immunoSEQ multiplex PCR, lists solely in-frame clones and lacks some. The sample includes approximately 88,000 clones, around 90% of them seen just once. The antigens these receptors bind are not known. Material: unstimulated CD4+ T cells sorted from spleen or lymph node cells, obtained before intestinal transplant. The source of these receptors is a human donor who received an intestinal transplant.

The J gene is TRBJ1-2, the V gene TRBV7-9; no firm D call. V was trimmed by 3 bases and J by 0 bases, leaving 5 bases between them. CDR1 SEHNR and CDR2 FQNEAQ come from the germline V gene (reference sequence). The CDR3 totals 13 residues. CDR3 in DNA: TGTGCCAGCAGCTTCGGAGCTAACTATGGCTACACCTTC. It specifies CASSFGANYGYTF.

The V gene is TRBV5-1, the J gene TRBJ1-1; 8 bases map to TRBD1. Germline CDR1 and CDR2: SGHRS and YFSETQ. The ends lost 0 bases at V and 4 bases at J; junction bases unmatched: 5. The CDR3 loop spans 15 amino acids. CDR3 DNA sequence: TGCGCCAGCAGCTTGGGGACAGGGATAGTCACTGAAGCTTTCTTT. Encoded protein: CASSLGTGIVTEAFF.

V is TRBV5-6 and J is TRBJ1-2; 8 positions agree with TRBD1. V shed 4 bases, J shed 0 bases, and the junction held 11 bases outside the gene matches. The germline V gene has CDR1 SGHDT and CDR2 YYEEEE. The CDR3 is 17 amino acids. CDR3 loop: CASSPIQSTGANYGYTF. The CDR3 DNA follows: TGTGCCAGCAGCCCAATCCAATCGACAGGGGCTAACTATGGCTACACCTTC.

The chain employs TRBV7-3 and TRBJ2-2; TRBD2 aligns across 12 bases. Germline V gives CDR1 SGHTA, CDR2 FQGTGA. The CDR3 spans 17 residues. The trim removed 0 bases at V and 4 bases at J, leaving 3 bases unmatched. The CDR3 region is CASSLTGGLAGTGELFF. DNA for the CDR3: TGTGCCAGCAGCTTAACGGGGGGACTAGCGGGCACCGGGGAGCTGTTTTTT.

The rearrangement joins TRBV30 to TRBJ2-7; TRBD2 agrees at 7 bases. The CDR3 spans 14 residues. J was trimmed by 1 base and V by 0 bases; bases with no gene match: 3. Germline V gene sequence: CDR1 GTSNPN, CDR2 SVGIG (reference sequence). CDR3 DNA: TGTGCCTGGAGTGTACCGCGGGGGTCCTACGAGCAGTACTTC. Translated, it gives CAWSVPRGSYEQYF. Together with reference TRBV30 and TRBJ2-7, the CDR3 gives the full variable domain: SQTIHQWPATLVQPVGSPLSLECTVEGTSNPNLYWYRQAAGRGLQLLFYSVGIGQISSEVPQNLSASRPQDRQFILSSKKLLLSDSGFYLCAWSVPRGSYEQYFGPGTRLTVT.

The chain couples TRBV7-8 to TRBJ1-1; 8 bases match TRBD1. The CDR3 loop spans 15 amino acids. The V gene's germline CDR1 is SGHVS and CDR2 FQNEAQ. V was clipped by 6 bases and J by 3 bases; unmatched bases: 9. The CDR3 loop is CASRPPTGEYTEAFF. DNA of the CDR3: TGTGCCAGCAGACCACCGACAGGGGAGTACACTGAAGCTTTCTTT.

For the CDR3, the DNA is TGTGCCAGTAGTAGGCGGGACAGAGGCTATGGCTACACCTTC. This encodes CASSRRDRGYGYTF. The chain employs TRBV19 and TRBJ1-2; 7 nucleotides align to TRBD1. V gave up 4 bases and J gave up 4 bases; unmatched junction bases: 6. Germline lookup yields CDR1 LNHDA and CDR2 SQIVND (reference sequence). The CDR3 has 14 residues.

The genes are TRBV7-3 and TRBJ2-3; tentative D call: TRBD1 (6 bases). CDR1 is SGHTA and CDR2 is FQGTGA in the germline V gene. The CDR3 runs 15 residues. V lost 3 bases to trimming and J lost 3 bases, with 13 bases between them. As DNA, the CDR3 is TGTGCCAGCAGCTTCGGCTCAGGGGTGACAGATACGCAGTATTTT. It yields the protein CASSFGSGVTDTQYF.

On this clone: Sequence at one end of the junction differs from germline and may be a read error. The V and J genes are TRBV7-7 and TRBJ1-1; TRBD1 matches at 11 bases. The CDR3 is made up of 18 amino acids. The germline CDR1 and CDR2 sequences are SSHAT and FNYEAQ (reference sequence). CDR3 loop: CASSLVRDRGTTNTEAFF. CDR3 DNA sequence: TGTGCTAGCAGCTTAGTCCGGGACAGGGGGACAACGAACACTGAAGCTTTCTTT.

This chain joins TRBV2 and TRBJ1-2; TRBD1 matches at 7 bases. The CDR3 extends over 13 amino acids. The ends lost 10 bases at V and 1 base at J; junction bases unmatched: 6. The V gene's germline CDR1 is SNHLY and CDR2 FYNNEI. CDR3 DNA: TGTGCCATTAGGGGGCACCTTAACTATGGCTACACCTTC. Protein sequence: CAIRGHLNYGYTF.

V and J are TRBV25-1 and TRBJ2-7; weak D call: TRBD1 (5 bases). The CDR3 has 12 residues. V was cut by 6 bases and J by 3 bases, with 9 bases left in between. Germline loops: CDR1 MGHDK, CDR2 SYGVNS. DNA of the CDR3: TGTGCCAGCAGAACAGGTTTCTACGAGCAGTACTTC. Encoded protein: CASRTGFYEQYF.

This clone was detected only a few times. The chain uses TRBV5-1 and TRBJ1-1; TRBD1 is a possible D gene (6 bases). Trimming cost V 4 bases and J 3 bases, with 10 bases left between them. Germline loops: CDR1 SGHRS, CDR2 YFSETQ. CDR3 length: 13 amino acids. The CDR3 here is CASSVQGDTEAFF. The CDR3, as DNA: TGCGCCAGCAGCGTACAGGGTGACACTGAAGCTTTCTTT.

The chain recombines TRBV11-2 with TRBJ1-2; D uncertain. Trimming removed 8 bases from V and 7 bases from J, with 11 bases in between. This CDR3 is built from 11 residues. In germline, CDR1 is SGHAT, CDR2 FQNNGV. CDR3 residues: CASGPRGGYTF. The CDR3 nucleotides read TGTGCCAGCGGACCCCGGGGTGGCTACACCTTC.

The chain has TRBV18 and TRBJ1-2; D is unclear. The CDR3 is 15 residues long. V was trimmed by 2 bases and J by 4 bases, leaving 14 bases between them. Per germline, CDR1 KGHSH and CDR2 LQKENI. CDR3 sequence reads: CASSPTVAGGYGYTF. CDR3 bases: TGTGCCAGCTCACCAACGGTAGCCGGCGGCTATGGCTACACCTTC.

The chain couples TRBV5-1 to TRBJ2-2; tentatively, D is TRBD2 (6 bases). CDR1 is SGHRS and CDR2 is YFSETQ in the germline V gene. CDR3 size: 16 residues. V was trimmed by 0 bases and J by 2 bases, leaving 11 bases between them. The CDR3 coding sequence is TGCGCCAGCAGCTTGGGGAGGGGCCCTAACACCGGGGAGCTGTTTTTT. It specifies CASSLGRGPNTGELFF.

The gene calls are TRBV2 and TRBJ2-3; no clear D gene. The CDR3 is 14 amino acids. The germline V gene encodes CDR1 SNHLY and CDR2 FYNNEI. Trimming cost V 3 bases and J 3 bases, with 10 bases left between them. The CDR3 region has the DNA TGTGCCAGCAGTGACTCCGTCAGAACAGATACGCAGTATTTT. Translated, it gives CASSDSVRTDTQYF.

The genes are TRBV7-2 and TRBJ2-5; perhaps TRBD2 as D (6 bases). Trimming took off 2 bases at V and 4 bases at J, with 11 bases between the two ends. The germline CDR1 and CDR2 sequences are SGHTA and FQGNSA. The CDR3 totals 14 residues. The CDR3 loop reads CASSLFGGRETQYF. DNA for the CDR3: TGTGCCAGCAGCTTATTTGGAGGGAGAGAGACCCAGTACTTC.

The V gene is TRBV6-1, the J gene TRBJ1-5; 8 nucleotides align to TRBD1. V gave up 3 bases and J gave up 5 bases; unmatched junction bases: 0. Per germline, CDR1 MNHNS and CDR2 SASEGT. This CDR3 is 13 amino acids long. The DNA for the CDR3 is TGTGCCAGCAGTGACAGGGGGCATCAGCCCCAGCATTTT. Protein product: CASSDRGHQPQHF.

The rearrangement uses TRBV6-5 and TRBJ1-5; no clear D. Germline V gene lookup returns CDR1 MNHEY and CDR2 SVGAGI. V lost 6 bases, J lost 7 bases, and 19 bases lay in between. CDR3 length: 15 residues. CDR3 residues: CASRSGGMAGQPQHF. The DNA for the CDR3 is TGTGCCAGCAGGTCTGGCGGGATGGCCGGGCAGCCCCAGCATTTT.

The chain employs TRBV6-5 and TRBJ1-3; no definite D call. CDR3 length equals 13 residues. Germline V gene lookup returns CDR1 MNHEY and CDR2 SVGAGI. V gave up 6 bases and J gave up 3 bases, with 9 bases separating them. The CDR3 DNA sequence: TGTGCCAGCAGCCCCGGACTTGGAAACACCATATATTTT. Residues: CASSPGLGNTIYF.

The chain uses TRBV19 and TRBJ2-5, with D perhaps matching TRBD1 (6 bases). The V end lost 6 bases, the J end lost 5 bases, and 13 bases lay between the germline ends. The CDR3 loop spans 13 amino acids. Germline CDR1 LNHDA, CDR2 SQIVND (reference sequence). This CDR3 is CASRPNREETQYF. The CDR3 DNA reads TGTGCCAGTAGACCGAACAGGGAGGAGACCCAGTACTTC.

This clone has only one observation. The chain couples TRBV27 to TRBJ1-6, with 8 bases identical to TRBD1. The CDR3 covers 15 residues. V was pared by 5 bases and J by 9 bases, with 9 bases of the junction left unmatched. Germline V gene lookup returns CDR1 MNHEY and CDR2 SMNVEV (reference sequence). The CDR3 reads CASSPTDRAISPLHF. CDR3 nucleotides: TGTGCCAGCAGTCCGACGGACAGGGCAATTTCACCCCTCCACTTT.